This entry concerns a single T cell receptor beta chain. This entry belongs to a study of blood T cell repertoires in COVID-19. About the research overall: Samples of COVID-19 (acute and convalescent) were obtained from the United States, Italy and Spain.

Repertoires were generated with immunoSEQ multiplex PCR, while TCRdb's copy carries only in-frame clones and drops some. The sample comprises roughly 110,000 clones, roughly 76% of which are singletons, and roughly a tenth rests with the top ten. This CDR3 has 14 residues. Germline V gives CDR1 SGHAT, CDR2 FQNNGV. V lost 4 bases, J lost 0 bases, and 9 bases lay in between. The receptor was derived from a human donor in a cohort sampled during active COVID-19. Sequenced sample: peripheral blood. This chain connects TRBV11-2 to TRBJ1-1; D remains ambiguous. CDR3 residues: CASSSAGMNTEAFF. CDR3 nucleotides: TGTGCCAGCAGCTCGGCGGGGATGAACACTGAAGCTTTCTTT.